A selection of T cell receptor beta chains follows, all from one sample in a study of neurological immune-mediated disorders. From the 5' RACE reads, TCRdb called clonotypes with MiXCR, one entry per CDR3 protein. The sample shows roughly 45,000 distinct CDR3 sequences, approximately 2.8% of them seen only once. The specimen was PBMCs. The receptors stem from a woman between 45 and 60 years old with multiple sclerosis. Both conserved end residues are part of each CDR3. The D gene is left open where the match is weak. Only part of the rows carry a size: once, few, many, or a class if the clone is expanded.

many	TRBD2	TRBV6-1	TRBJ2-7	TGTGCCAGCAGCACTAGCGGGAGGAACTACGAGCAGTACTTC	CASSTSGRNYEQYF
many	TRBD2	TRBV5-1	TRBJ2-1	TGCGCCAGCAGCTTGACGACTAGCGGGAGTCGAAGGGATGAGCAGTTCTTC	CASSLTTSGSRRDEQFF
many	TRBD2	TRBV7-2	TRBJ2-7	TGTGCCAGCAGCTTAGAACTAGCGGGAGTCTACGAGCAGTACTTC	CASSLELAGVYEQYF
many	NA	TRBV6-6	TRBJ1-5	TGTGCCAGCAGTTACGTTGGGGGAGGGAATCAGCCCCAGCATTTT	CASSYVGGGNQPQHF
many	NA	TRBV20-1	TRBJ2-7	TGCAGTGTCGGGGCCCGTACCCAGGACGAGCAGTACTTC	CSVGARTQDEQYF
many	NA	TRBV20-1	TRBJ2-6	TGCAGTGCTAGTGGGGCCAACGTCCTGACTTTC	CSASGANVLTF
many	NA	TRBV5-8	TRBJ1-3	TGTGCCAGTAGACAGAAGAGCTCTGGAAACACCATATATTTT	CASRQKSSGNTIYF
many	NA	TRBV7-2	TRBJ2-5	TGTGCCAGCAGCTTACAACCGGGGGCAGAGACCCAGTACTTC	CASSLQPGAETQYF
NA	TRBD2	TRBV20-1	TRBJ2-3	TGCAGTGCTGAGCGGGGGCCGAGCACAGATACGCAGTATTTT	CSAERGPSTDTQYF
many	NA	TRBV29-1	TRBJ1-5	TGCAGCGTTGGGGGGGTCAATCAGCCCCAGCATTTT	CSVGGVNQPQHF
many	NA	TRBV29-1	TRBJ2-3	TGCAGCGTTGTCGGGCAGACTAGCACAGATACGCAGTATTTT	CSVVGQTSTDTQYF
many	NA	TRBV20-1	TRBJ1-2	TGCAGTGTGATCGGGGAGATGAACTATGGCTACACCTTC	CSVIGEMNYGYTF
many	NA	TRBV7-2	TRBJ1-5	TGTGCCAGCAGTAGGGGCGGGGCAGGGAATCAGCCCCAGCATTTT	CASSRGGAGNQPQHF
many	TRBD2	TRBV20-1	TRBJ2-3	TGCAGTGCCATTCGGACTAGTGGCACAGATACGCAGTATTTT	CSAIRTSGTDTQYF
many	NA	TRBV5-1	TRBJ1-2	TGCGCCAGCAGCTTGCCGACAGCCGGGGAGTATGGCTACACCTTC	CASSLPTAGEYGYTF
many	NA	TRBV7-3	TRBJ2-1	TGTGCCAGCAGCTCAGGGACACGGGCGAATGAGCAGTTCTTC	CASSSGTRANEQFF
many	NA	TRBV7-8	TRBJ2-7	TGTGCCAGCAGCTTACGGGGCACCTACGAGCAGTACTTC	CASSLRGTYEQYF
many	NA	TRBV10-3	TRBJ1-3	TGTGCCACCGGTGGGGGGTTACCTGGAAACACCATATATTTT	CATGGGLPGNTIYF
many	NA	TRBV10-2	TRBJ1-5	TGCGCCAGCAGTGAGTCGGGTAGCAATCAGCCCCAGCATTTT	CASSESGSNQPQHF
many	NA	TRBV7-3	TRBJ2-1	TGTGCCAGCAGCTTAACGGGGCGGCCGAGCTCCTACAATGAGCAGTTCTTC	CASSLTGRPSSYNEQFF
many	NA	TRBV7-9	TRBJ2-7	TGTGCCAGCAGCTTGCAGGGGTTATCCTACGAGCAGTACTTC	CASSLQGLSYEQYF
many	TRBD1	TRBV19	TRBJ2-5	TGTGCCAGTAGTGCGGACAGGGAAGAGACCCAGTACTTC	CASSADREETQYF
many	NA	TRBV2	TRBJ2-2	TGTGCCAGCACCTTATACTCTGGGCACACCGGGGAGCTGTTTTTT	CASTLYSGHTGELFF
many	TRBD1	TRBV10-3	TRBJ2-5	TGTGCCATCAACGACAGGGGGTTAAGAGAGACCCAGTACTTC	CAINDRGLRETQYF
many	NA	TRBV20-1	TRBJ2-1	TGCAGTGCTAGAGATTTTGGTGGTCCCTACAATGAGCAGTTCTTC	CSARDFGGPYNEQFF
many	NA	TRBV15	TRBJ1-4	TGTGCCACCAGCAGAGATCTCCTTGGCACAACTAATGAAAAACTGTTTTTT	CATSRDLLGTTNEKLFF